This T cell receptor (beta chain) was sequenced during a study of shared clonotypes between healthy human individuals. Sequencing used immunoSEQ multiplex PCR; TCRdb keeps in-frame clones, though not all of them. The sample lists about 1 million clones; about 76% were seen once. Trimming took off 7 bases at V and 1 base at J, with 9 bases between the two ends. Germline V gene data show CDR1 as SGHTA and CDR2 as FQGNSA. CDR3 length equals 13 residues. This clone was seen a single time. The rearrangement links TRBV7-2 to TRBJ2-3; D is perhaps TRBD1 (6 bases). The material sequenced was memory CD4+ T cells sorted from blood. Subset given: CD45RA-negative fraction. The TCR sequence derives from a man between 18 and 35 years old in good health. The CDR3 loop is CASMWGRTDTQYF. The CDR3 DNA sequence: TGTGCCAGCATGTGGGGGCGCACAGATACGCAGTATTTT.